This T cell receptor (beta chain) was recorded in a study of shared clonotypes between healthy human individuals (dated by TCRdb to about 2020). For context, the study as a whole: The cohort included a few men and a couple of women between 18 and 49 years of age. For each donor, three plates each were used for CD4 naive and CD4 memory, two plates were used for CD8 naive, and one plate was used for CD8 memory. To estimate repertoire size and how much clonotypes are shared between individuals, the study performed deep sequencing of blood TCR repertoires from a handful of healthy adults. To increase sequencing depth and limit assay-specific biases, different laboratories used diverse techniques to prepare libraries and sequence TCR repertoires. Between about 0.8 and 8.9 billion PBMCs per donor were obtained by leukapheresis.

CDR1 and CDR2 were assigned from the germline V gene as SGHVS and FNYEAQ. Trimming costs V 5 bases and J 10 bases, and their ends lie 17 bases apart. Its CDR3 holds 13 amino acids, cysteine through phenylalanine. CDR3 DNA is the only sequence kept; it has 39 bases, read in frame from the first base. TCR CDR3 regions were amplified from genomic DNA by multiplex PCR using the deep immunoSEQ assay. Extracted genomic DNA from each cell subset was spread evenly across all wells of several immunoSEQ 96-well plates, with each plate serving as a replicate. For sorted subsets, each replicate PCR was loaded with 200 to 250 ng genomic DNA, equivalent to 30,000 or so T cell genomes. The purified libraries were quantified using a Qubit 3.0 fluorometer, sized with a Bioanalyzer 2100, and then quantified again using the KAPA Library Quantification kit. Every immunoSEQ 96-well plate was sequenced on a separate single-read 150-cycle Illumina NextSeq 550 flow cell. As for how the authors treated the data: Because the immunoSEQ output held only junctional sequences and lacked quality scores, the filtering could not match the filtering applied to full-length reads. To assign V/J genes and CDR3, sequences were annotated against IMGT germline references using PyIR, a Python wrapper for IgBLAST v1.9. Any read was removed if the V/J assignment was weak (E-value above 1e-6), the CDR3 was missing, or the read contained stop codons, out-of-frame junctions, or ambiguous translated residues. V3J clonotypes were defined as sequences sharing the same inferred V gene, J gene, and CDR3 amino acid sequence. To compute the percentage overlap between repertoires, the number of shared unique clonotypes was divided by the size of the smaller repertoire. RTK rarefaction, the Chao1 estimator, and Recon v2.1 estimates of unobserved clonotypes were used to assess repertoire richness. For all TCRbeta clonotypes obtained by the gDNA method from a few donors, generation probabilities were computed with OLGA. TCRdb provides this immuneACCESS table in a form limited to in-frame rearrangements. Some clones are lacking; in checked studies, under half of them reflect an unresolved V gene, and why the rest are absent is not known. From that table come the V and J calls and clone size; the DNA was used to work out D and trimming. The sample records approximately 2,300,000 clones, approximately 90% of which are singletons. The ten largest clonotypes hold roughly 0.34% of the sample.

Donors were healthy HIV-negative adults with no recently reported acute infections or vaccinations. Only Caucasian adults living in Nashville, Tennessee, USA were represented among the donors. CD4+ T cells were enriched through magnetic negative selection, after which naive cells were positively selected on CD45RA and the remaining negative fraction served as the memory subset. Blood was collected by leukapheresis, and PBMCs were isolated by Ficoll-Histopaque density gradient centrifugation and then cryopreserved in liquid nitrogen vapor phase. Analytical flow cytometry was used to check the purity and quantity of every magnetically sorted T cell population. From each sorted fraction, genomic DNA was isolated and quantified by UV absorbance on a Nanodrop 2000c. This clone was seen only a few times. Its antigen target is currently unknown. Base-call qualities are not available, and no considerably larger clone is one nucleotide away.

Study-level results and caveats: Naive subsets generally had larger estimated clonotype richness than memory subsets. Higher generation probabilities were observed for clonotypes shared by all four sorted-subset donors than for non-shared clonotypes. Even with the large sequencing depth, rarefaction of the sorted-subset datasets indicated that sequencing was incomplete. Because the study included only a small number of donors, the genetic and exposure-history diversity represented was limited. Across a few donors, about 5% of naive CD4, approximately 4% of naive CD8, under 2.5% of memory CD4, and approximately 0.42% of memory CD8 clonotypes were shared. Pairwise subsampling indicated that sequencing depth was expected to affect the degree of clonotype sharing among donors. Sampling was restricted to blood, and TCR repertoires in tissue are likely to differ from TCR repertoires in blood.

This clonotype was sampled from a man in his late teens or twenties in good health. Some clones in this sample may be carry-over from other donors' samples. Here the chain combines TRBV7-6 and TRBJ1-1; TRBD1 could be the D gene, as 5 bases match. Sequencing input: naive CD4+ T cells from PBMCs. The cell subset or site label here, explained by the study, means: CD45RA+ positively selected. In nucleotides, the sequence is TGTGCCAGCAGCACCACAGACAGTATCGGAGCTTTCTTT. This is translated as CASSTTDSIGAFF.